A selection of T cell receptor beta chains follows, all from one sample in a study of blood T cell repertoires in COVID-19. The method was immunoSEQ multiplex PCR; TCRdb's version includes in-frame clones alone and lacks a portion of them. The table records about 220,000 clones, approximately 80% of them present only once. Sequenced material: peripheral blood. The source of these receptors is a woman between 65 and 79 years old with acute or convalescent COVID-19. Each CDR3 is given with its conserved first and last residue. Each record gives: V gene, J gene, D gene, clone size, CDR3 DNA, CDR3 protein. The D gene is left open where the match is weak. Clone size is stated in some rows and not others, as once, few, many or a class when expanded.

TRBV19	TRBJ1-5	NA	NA	TGTGCCAGTAGTATCACGACAGGCAAGGGAAATCAGCCCCAGCATTTT	CASSITTGKGNQPQHF
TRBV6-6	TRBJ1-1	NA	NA	TGTGCCAGCAGTTACTCGACAGTGAACACTGAAGCTTTCTTT	CASSYSTVNTEAFF
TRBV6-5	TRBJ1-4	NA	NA	TGTGCCAGCATTGCTCATGCAGGGTTTAATGAAAAACTGTTTTTT	CASIAHAGFNEKLFF
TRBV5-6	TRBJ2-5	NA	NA	TGTGCCAGCAGCTTCGGGGAGCAAGAGACCCAGTACTTC	CASSFGEQETQYF
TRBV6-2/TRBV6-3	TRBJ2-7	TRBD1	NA	TGTGCCAGCAGTTACTCCGGATCATCAGGGGGCCAGCAGTACTTC	CASSYSGSSGGQQYF
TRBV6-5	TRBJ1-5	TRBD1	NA	TGTGCCAGCAGTAATGGACAGGGGCAGCCCCAGCATTTT	CASSNGQGQPQHF
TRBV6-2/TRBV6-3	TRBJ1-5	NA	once	TGTGCCAGCAGTTACTCGAGGGTTATGGATCAGCCCCAGCATTTT	CASSYSRVMDQPQHF
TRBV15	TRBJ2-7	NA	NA	TGTGCCACCAGCCCCGACAGGACTGGCTACGAGCAGTACTTC	CATSPDRTGYEQYF
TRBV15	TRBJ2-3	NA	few	TGTGCCACCAGCAGAGGGGACACTACTAGCACAGATACGCAGTATTTT	CATSRGDTTSTDTQYF
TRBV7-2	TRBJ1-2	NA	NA	TGTGCCAGCAGCTTCCTAGGACAACAACCTCCACCTTTC	CASSFLGQQPPPF
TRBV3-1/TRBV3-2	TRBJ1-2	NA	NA	TGTGCCAGCAGCCAAGATTTAGTGCGTGGCTACACCTTC	CASSQDLVRGYTF
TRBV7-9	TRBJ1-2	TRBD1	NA	TGTGCCAGCAGCTTAGGACAGGGAATATACTATGGCTACACCTTC	CASSLGQGIYYGYTF
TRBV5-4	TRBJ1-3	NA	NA	TGTGCCAGCAGCTTGGGCCAGGGGCGATCTGGAAACACCATATATTTT	CASSLGQGRSGNTIYF
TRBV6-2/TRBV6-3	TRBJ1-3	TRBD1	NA	TGTGCCAGCAGTGGTCGGACAGGAATGGACTCTGGAAACACCATATATTTT	CASSGRTGMDSGNTIYF
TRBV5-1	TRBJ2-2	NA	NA	TGCGCCAGCAGCTTGAGAGGACAGCCGAACACCGGGGAGCTGTTTTTT	CASSLRGQPNTGELFF
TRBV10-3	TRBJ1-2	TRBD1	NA	TGTGCCATAGGGGGAACTCCGGCGGGACAGGGAGTGAGGGTCTATGGCTACACCTTC	CAIGGTPAGQGVRVYGYTF
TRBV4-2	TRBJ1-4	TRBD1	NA	TGTGCCAGCAGCCAAGGACAGGGGTCAACTAATGAAAAACTGTTTTTT	CASSQGQGSTNEKLFF
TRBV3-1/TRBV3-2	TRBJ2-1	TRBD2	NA	TGTGCCAGCAGCCAACGAACTAGCGGGGGGGCGGAAATACAAAAAACCGTCTACAATGAGCAGTTCTTC	CASSQRTSGGAEIQKTVYNEQFF
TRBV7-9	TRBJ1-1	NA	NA	TGTGCCAGCAGCTTAGACAGGGAGTACACTGAAGCTTTCTTT	CASSLDREYTEAFF
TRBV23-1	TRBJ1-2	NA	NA	TGCGCCAGCACTCCACACTATAGGCGCTCCCGCACCTTC	CASTPHYRRSRTF
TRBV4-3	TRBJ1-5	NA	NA	TGCGCCAGCAGCCAAGACCTGTTGTCTAATCAGCCCCAGCATTTT	CASSQDLLSNQPQHF
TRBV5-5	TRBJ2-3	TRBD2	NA	TGTGCCAGCAGCTTGGGACTAGCGGGGGCCCAACGTTGGGATACGCAGTATTTT	CASSLGLAGAQRWDTQYF
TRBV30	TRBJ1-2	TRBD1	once	TGTGCCTGGAGTCCTACAGGGGACCATGGCTACACCTTC	CAWSPTGDHGYTF
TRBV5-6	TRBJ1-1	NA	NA	TGTGCCAGCAGTTCAACCCTGAGCACTGAAGCTTTCTTT	CASSSTLSTEAFF
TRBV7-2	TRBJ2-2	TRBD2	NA	TGTGCCAGCAACCAATTCGCAGGCGGGGGGAACACCGGGGAGCTGTTTTTT	CASNQFAGGGNTGELFF
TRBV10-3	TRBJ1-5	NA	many	TGTGCCATCAGTGCCTCTCTCTATAGCAATCAGCCCCAGCATTTT	CAISASLYSNQPQHF
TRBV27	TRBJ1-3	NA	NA	TGTGCCAGCAAGCCCTCGCGCACCGCGGGAAACACCATATATTTT	CASKPSRTAGNTIYF